The clone carrying this T cell receptor (beta chain) was seen at least ten times. Its antigen is not identified. This sample was included in a study of identical twins. Study-wide results and caveats: Within beta out-of-frame sequences, the excess sharing observed between twins was weaker.

Unique molecular identifiers were present on cDNA, and template switching added a universal primer site. TCRdb passed the 5' RACE reads through MiXCR, listing each CDR3 protein once. Here the sample spans under 250,000 distinct CDR3 sequences, 7.5% being singletons. The same sample was also studied in work on yellow fever vaccine responses in identical twins.

The source of this sequence is a woman between 18 and 29 years old in good health. Material: memory (CD45RO+) T cells sorted from blood.

The CDR3 DNA is TGTGCCAGCAGCTTAGTAGCAGCTAGCGGGGGCTACAATGAGCAGTTCTTC. This encodes CASSLVAASGGYNEQFF. The chain recombines TRBV7-2 with TRBJ2-1, with TRBD2 identical over 10 bases. This CDR3 contains 17 residues. Germline values: CDR1 SGHTA, CDR2 FQGNSA. V was pared by 1 base and J by 3 bases, with 6 bases of the junction left unmatched.